This T cell receptor (beta chain) appears in the sequencing data of a study of T cell responses to AZD1222 COVID-19 vaccine. Study-level points and caveats: Donor demographics were predominantly white British with a female majority; clonal diversity may be underestimated. Only a handful of AZD1222 recipients, several in all, had baseline seropositivity. Among spike-specific TCRs, nearly half reportedly target unmutated variant regions. Among vaccine-associated CD4 TCRs, coverage spanned spike, with dominance at 160-218 and 743-854.

Profiling relied on immunoSEQ multiplex PCR, and the TCRdb table lists in-frame clones only, not all of them. The sample has about 160,000 clones; roughly 90% are singletons. CDR1 and CDR2 (germline): ENHRY, SYGVKD. CDR3 length: 17 residues. V was trimmed by 2 bases and J by 4 bases, leaving 20 bases between them. As regards this clone: What it recognizes is unknown.

The specimen was peripheral blood, collected 28 days after the second AZD1222 dose. The V gene is TRBV10-3, the J gene TRBJ1-2; tentative D call: TRBD1 (5 bases). This receptor was obtained from an adult who received the AZD1222 COVID-19 vaccine. This CDR3 reads CAISEPGTVLGVYGYTF. CDR3 in DNA: TGTGCCATCAGTGAGCCCGGGACCGTCCTAGGGGTCTATGGCTACACCTTC.